Detailed here is one TCR beta chain. The sample comes from a study of blood T cell repertoires in COVID-19. At the level of the study: Sample material is recorded as cDNA or gDNA derived from T cells, B-cell-depleted T cells, or PBMCs.

Trimming removed 5 bases from V and 2 bases from J; junction bases left unmatched: 4. Germline loops: CDR1 SGHTA, CDR2 FQGTGA. The CDR3 totals 14 residues. The data were produced by immunoSEQ multiplex PCR, yet TCRdb's version contains in-frame clones alone and is incomplete. The sample shows about 260,000 clones, 87% of them seen only once. The V and J genes are TRBV7-3 and TRBJ2-3, with 7 bases matching TRBD2. The sample was peripheral blood. The origin of this receptor is a woman aged 50 to 65 who had recovered from COVID-19. CDR3 region: CASSRTSITDTQYF. For the CDR3, the DNA is TGTGCCAGCAGCCGGACTAGTATCACAGATACGCAGTATTTT.